The 30 T cell receptor beta chains below were found in one sample sequenced in a study of blood T cell repertoires in COVID-19. Sequenced by immunoSEQ multiplex PCR; TCRdb stores in-frame clones only, minus some. The sample has over 100,000 clones, around 89% seen once. Sequencing was done on a sample of peripheral blood. All receptors come from a human donor with acute or convalescent COVID-19. The donor label of this sample is uncertain.

This clone was seen just once. The V gene is TRBV6-1, the J gene TRBJ2-2; the match to TRBD1 covers 7 bases. Trimming took 4 bases from V and 2 from J; bases not matched to a gene: 10. The length of the CDR3 is 17 residues. The germline gives CDR1 MNHNS, CDR2 SASEGT. For the CDR3, the DNA is TGTGCCAGCAGTGTAAGATGGGGGACAGTTAACACCGGGGAGCTGTTTTTT. It yields the protein CASSVRWGTVNTGELFF.

J is TRBJ2-3 and V is TRBV2, with D possibly being TRBD1 (7 bases). CDR1 and CDR2 (germline): SNHLY, FYNNEI. Between the trimmed V and J ends, which lost 8 bases and 3 bases, there was a span of 18 bases. The CDR3 spans 15 residues. For the CDR3, the DNA is TGTGCCAGCCGGAGGGGGCCCTTTGGGACAGATACGCAGTATTTT. It translates to CASRRGPFGTDTQYF.

This rearrangement joins TRBV28 to TRBJ2-7, with 7 bases that match TRBD1. This CDR3 spans 16 amino acids. Losses at the gene ends were 5 bases for V and 2 bases for J; bases not matched to a gene: 12. Germline CDR1 is MDHEN and CDR2 is SYDVKM. The CDR3 DNA sequence: TGTGCCAGCAGTCTCCCTGTCTCGGGACAGACCTACGAGCAGTACTTC. Its translation: CASSLPVSGQTYEQYF.

This clone was observed a handful of times. The CDR3, as DNA: TGTGCCAGCAGTGAGGGGCGAGAAAAACTGTTTTTT. This codes for CASSEGREKLFF. The chain joins TRBV2 to TRBJ1-4; D possibly corresponds to TRBD1 (5 bases). This CDR3 region has 12 residues. From germline, CDR1 is SNHLY and CDR2 FYNNEI. Between the trimmed V and J ends, which lost 3 bases and 8 bases, there was a span of 7 bases.

The genes are TRBV28 and TRBJ1-5; a weak D match, TRBD1 (5 bases). Germline values: CDR1 MDHEN, CDR2 SYDVKM. The CDR3 has 13 amino acids. Trimming removed 7 bases from V and 4 bases from J, with 11 bases in between. The DNA for the CDR3 is TGTGCCAGCATAATGGGGGGGAATCAGCCCCAGCATTTT. This encodes CASIMGGNQPQHF.

The chain joins TRBV21-1 to TRBJ2-7; the D call TRBD1 from the table was never checked on the DNA. TRBV21-1 is annotated as a pseudogene. This CDR3 contains 14 residues. The CDR3 DNA reads TGTGCCAGCAGCAATGGGACAGGTTCCCCCGAGCAGTACTTC. Protein sequence: CASSNGTGSPEQYF.

The J gene is TRBJ1-1, the V gene TRBV19; 9 positions agree with TRBD1. With V trimmed by 4 bases and J by 10 bases, 7 bases remained unmatched. The CDR3 sequence is 13 residues long. Germline V CDR1 and CDR2: LNHDA, SQIVND (reference sequence). The CDR3 nucleotides read TGTGCCAGTAGTAAAGACAGGGGGTACTCAGCTTTCTTT. Its translation: CASSKDRGYSAFF.

The V gene is TRBV2, the J gene TRBJ1-5; unclear D gene. The germline V gene encodes CDR1 SNHLY and CDR2 FYNNEI. The CDR3 runs to 15 residues. V shed 3 bases and J shed 2 bases, with 11 bases lying between them. The CDR3 bases are TGTGCCAGCAGTGAGGGAGGGTTTCGCAATCAGCCCCAGCATTTT. Its protein is CASSEGGFRNQPQHF.

This chain joins TRBV2 and TRBJ2-5, with unresolved D. Trimming took 8 bases from V and 1 from J, leaving 5 bases between them. The CDR3 runs to 11 residues. CDR1 is SNHLY and CDR2 is FYNNEI in the germline V gene. The CDR3 loop reads CASGFQETQYF. For the CDR3, the DNA is TGTGCCAGCGGCTTCCAAGAGACCCAGTACTTC.

In its sample, this clone was seen once. This chain connects TRBV5-6 to TRBJ1-1; 7 bases match TRBD1. CDR1 and CDR2 (germline): SGHDT, YYEEEE. The junction had 12 bases not matched to a gene; V was cut back by 0 bases and J by 4 bases. The CDR3 consists of 17 residues. The CDR3 nucleotides read TGTGCCAGCAGCTTGGCGACAGGGCTTTACATTTCCACTGAAGCTTTCTTT. Translated, it gives CASSLATGLYISTEAFF.

This chain joins TRBV2 and TRBJ2-1; 8 nucleotides align to TRBD2. This CDR3 is 14 amino acids long. Germline V gives CDR1 SNHLY, CDR2 FYNNEI. V dropped 4 bases and J dropped 5; count of bases not matched to a gene: 4. The CDR3: CASSGTSGHNEQFF. As DNA, the CDR3 is TGTGCCAGCAGTGGCACTAGCGGACACAATGAGCAGTTCTTC.

This chain uses TRBV15 with TRBJ1-1, with D unresolved. Deletions cut 1 base from V and 1 base from J, with 10 bases between. Germline-derived CDR1 and CDR2 are LNHNV and YYDKDF (reference sequence). There are 15 residues in the CDR3. CDR3 coding DNA: TGTGCCACCAGCAGAGCGTATACCGGGAACACTGAAGCTTTCTTT. Translation gives CATSRAYTGNTEAFF.

The CDR3 spells CASSLDLGASEAFF. The CDR3 nucleotides are TGTGCCAGCAGCTTAGATCTGGGAGCCTCTGAAGCTTTCTTT. The rearrangement links TRBV7-2 to TRBJ1-1; unclear D gene. The CDR3 contains 14 residues. Germline CDR1 is SGHTA and CDR2 is FQGNSA. Trimming removed 1 base from V and 6 bases from J, with 12 bases in between.

The chain uses TRBV6-5 and TRBJ1-1, with D possibly matching TRBD1 (6 bases). V gave up 0 bases and J gave up 2 bases, with 10 bases separating them. Per the germline V gene, CDR1 is MNHEY and CDR2 is SVGAGI. The CDR3 consists of 15 residues. The CDR3 here is CASSYSGQLNTEAFF. In nucleotides, the CDR3 is TGTGCCAGCAGTTACTCTGGACAGCTTAACACTGAAGCTTTCTTT.

The V and J genes are TRBV30 and TRBJ2-2, with D unresolved. CDR1 GTSNPN and CDR2 SVGIG come from the germline V gene (reference sequence). The V and J ends lost 2 bases and 1 base respectively, with 11 bases between them. This CDR3 has 15 residues. For the CDR3, the DNA is TGTGCCTGGAGTTCGGTCTCAATGAACACCGGGGAGCTGTTTTTT. It codes for CAWSSVSMNTGELFF.

The rearrangement joins TRBV3-1 (or the pseudogene TRBV3-2) to TRBJ1-6; D might be TRBD1 (6 bases). V gave up 0 bases and J gave up 10 bases, with 13 bases separating them. CDR1 and CDR2 from the germline V gene are LGHDT and YNNKEL (reference sequence). The CDR3 consists of 15 residues. CDR3 DNA: TGTGCCAGCAGCCAAGATGGGGGGGGCCGATCACCCCTCCACTTT. As protein: CASSQDGGGRSPLHF.

This clone was recorded once. The gene calls are TRBV7-2 and TRBJ1-5, with D unclear. This CDR3 spans 14 amino acids. Trimming cost V 1 base and J 7 bases, with 11 bases left between them. CDR1 is SGHTA, CDR2 FQGNSA, per germline. The CDR3 here is CASSLGSGKQPQHF. Written as DNA, the CDR3 is TGTGCCAGCAGCTTAGGCAGCGGGAAGCAGCCCCAGCATTTT. Supplemented by reference TRBV7-2 and TRBJ1-5, the full variable domain reads GAGVSQSPSNKVTEKGKDVELRCDPISGHTALYWYRQSLGQGLEFLIYFQGNSAPDKSGLPSDRFSAERTGGSVSTLTIQRTQQEDSAVYLCASSLGSGKQPQHFGDGTRLSIL.

This clone was detected only a few times. This sequence joins TRBV4-3 and TRBJ1-3; 9 bases match TRBD1. The CDR3 has 19 amino acids. From germline, CDR1 is LGHNA and CDR2 YSLEER. The V and J ends lost 0 bases and 4 bases, in that order; junction bases with no gene match: 13. CDR3 loop: CASSQDWDRESFYGNTIYF. In DNA, the CDR3 is TGCGCCAGCAGCCAAGATTGGGACAGGGAATCTTTCTACGGAAACACCATATATTTT.

The V call is TRBV5-1, the J call TRBJ1-2, with D uncertain. The ends were cut back, 2 bases at V and 7 bases at J, with 12 bases in the middle. Germline-derived CDR1 and CDR2 are SGHRS and YFSETQ. The CDR3 runs 13 residues. The CDR3 loop is CASSFDSSSGYTF. Written as DNA, the CDR3 is TGCGCCAGCAGCTTCGACTCCTCGAGTGGCTACACCTTC.

CDR3 protein: CASSNDREQFF. The CDR3 DNA is TGCGCCAGCAGCAACGACAGGGAGCAGTTCTTC. The genes are TRBV5-1 and TRBJ2-1; a weak D match, TRBD1 (6 bases). Germline-derived CDR1 and CDR2 are SGHRS and YFSETQ. V was shortened by 4 bases and J by 10 bases, with 9 bases between the two germline ends. This CDR3 spans 11 amino acids. The complete variable domain, with remaining parts taken from reference TRBV5-1 and TRBJ2-1, reads KAGVTQTPRYLIKTRGQQVTLSCSPISGHRSVSWYQQTPGQGLQFLFEYFSETQRNKGNFPGRFSGRQFSNSRSEMNVSTLELGDSALYLCASSNDREQFFGPGTRLTVL.

The V call is TRBV7-6, the J call TRBJ2-2; 8 bases are shared with TRBD2. CDR3 length equals 16 residues. CDR1 is SGHVS and CDR2 is FNYEAQ in the germline V gene. Losses at the gene ends were 7 bases for V and 1 base for J; bases not matched to a gene: 8. The CDR3, as DNA: TGTGCCAGCACCGAACGGGCGGGGGGGAACACCGGGGAGCTGTTTTTT. This sequence encodes CASTERAGGNTGELFF.

This clone was seen just once. The V and J genes are TRBV4-2 and TRBJ2-7; 10 nucleotides align to TRBD2. Germline CDR1 is LGHNA and CDR2 is YNFKEQ. Trimming at V came to 1 base and at J to 3 bases, leaving 6 bases not matched to a gene. The CDR3 extends over 16 amino acids. CDR3 sequence (DNA): TGTGCCAGCAGCCAAGCGGGCGAGCGGGGGGGCTACGAGCAGTACTTC. Protein sequence: CASSQAGERGGYEQYF.

The chain has TRBV5-4 and TRBJ2-7; no clear D. This CDR3 contains 12 residues. Germline assignment: CDR1 SGHNT and CDR2 YYREEE (reference sequence). V lost 2 bases and J lost 6, with 9 bases in between. The CDR3 spells CASSLLLSEQYF. The CDR3 DNA reads as TGTGCCAGCAGCTTATTGCTAAGCGAGCAGTACTTC.

The chain employs TRBV4-3 and TRBJ1-2; TRBD1 aligns across 7 bases. J gave up 4 bases and V 2 bases, and 13 bases lay outside the gene matches. Germline lookup yields CDR1 LGHNA and CDR2 YSLEER. The CDR3 extends over 17 amino acids. The CDR3 protein is CASSQSTGVTRGYGYTF. The CDR3 nucleotides are TGCGCCAGCAGCCAATCAACAGGGGTTACCCGGGGCTATGGCTACACCTTC.

The CDR3 nucleotides are TGTGCCAGCAGCCAAGAAGGAGGAAGAGCAGATACGCAGTATTTT. The encoded protein is CASSQEGGRADTQYF. The chain combines TRBV3-1 (or the pseudogene TRBV3-2) with TRBJ2-3; maybe TRBD2 (5 bases). The CDR3 has 15 amino acids. The V end lost 0 bases, the J end lost 4 bases, and 11 bases lay between the germline ends. Looked up from germline, CDR1 is LGHDT and CDR2 is YNNKEL (reference sequence).

The chain employs TRBV7-2 and TRBJ1-2; a weak D match, TRBD1 (5 bases). V dropped 5 bases and J dropped 2 bases, with 12 bases sitting between them. The CDR3 length is 14 residues. Germline V gene sequence: CDR1 SGHTA, CDR2 FQGNSA. In nucleotides, the CDR3 is TGTGCCAGCAGCCCCGGGGGGGTAAACTATGGCTACACCTTC. Translation gives CASSPGGVNYGYTF. Complete variable domain (other parts from reference TRBV7-2 and TRBJ1-2): GAGVSQSPSNKVTEKGKDVELRCDPISGHTALYWYRQSLGQGLEFLIYFQGNSAPDKSGLPSDRFSAERTGGSVSTLTIQRTQQEDSAVYLCASSPGGVNYGYTFGSGTRLTVV.

The chain links TRBV19 to TRBJ1-5; a possible D gene is TRBD1 (5 bases). V was pared by 5 bases and J by 0 bases, with 17 bases between. The CDR3 consists of 17 residues. Germline V gene data show CDR1 as LNHDA and CDR2 as SQIVND (reference sequence). The CDR3 nucleotides are TGTGCCAGTAGTTTCTACCCAGGGCCCTATAGCAATCAGCCCCAGCATTTT. Translation: CASSFYPGPYSNQPQHF. Together with reference TRBV19 and TRBJ1-5, the CDR3 gives the full variable domain: DGGITQSPKYLFRKEGQNVTLSCEQNLNHDAMYWYRQDPGQGLRLIYYSQIVNDFQKGDIAEGYSVSREKKESFPLTVTSAQKNPTAFYLCASSFYPGPYSNQPQHFGDGTRLSIL.

The CDR3 spells CASSLNLGTGYTF. The CDR3 DNA follows: TGTGCCAGCAGTTTAAATTTGGGCACGGGCTACACCTTC. This sequence joins TRBV6-5 and TRBJ1-2; D is ambiguous. Germline V gene data show CDR1 as MNHEY and CDR2 as SVGAGI. The CDR3 sequence is 13 residues long. V lost 4 bases and J lost 8, with 14 bases in between.

This chain connects TRBV6-2 or TRBV6-3 to TRBJ1-6, with 9 bases lining up with TRBD1. The J segment lost 10 bases and the V segment lost 4 bases, leaving 5 bases of the junction unmatched. Germline CDR1 is MNHEY and CDR2 is SVGEGT. This CDR3 contains 14 residues. DNA for the CDR3: TGTGCCAGCAGTTGGGACAGGGTCACCTCACCCCTCCACTTT. Protein: CASSWDRVTSPLHF.

The chain carries TRBV29-1 and TRBJ1-1; 7 positions agree with TRBD1. The CDR3 contains 14 residues. Trimming removed 3 bases from V and 1 base from J; junction bases left unmatched: 5. In germline, CDR1 is SQVTM, CDR2 ANQGSEA. The CDR3 bases are TGCAGCGTTGACGACAGGGCGGGGAACACTGAAGCTTTCTTT. Amino acids: CSVDDRAGNTEAFF.